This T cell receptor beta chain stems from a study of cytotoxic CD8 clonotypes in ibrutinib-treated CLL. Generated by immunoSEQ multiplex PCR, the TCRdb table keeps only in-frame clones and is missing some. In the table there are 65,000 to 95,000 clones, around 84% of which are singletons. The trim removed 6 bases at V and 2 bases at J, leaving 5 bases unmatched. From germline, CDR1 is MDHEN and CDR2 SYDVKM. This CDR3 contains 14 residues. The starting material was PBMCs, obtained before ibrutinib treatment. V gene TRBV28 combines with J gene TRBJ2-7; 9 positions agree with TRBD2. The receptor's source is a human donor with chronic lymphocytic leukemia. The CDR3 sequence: CASRPAGGTYEQYF. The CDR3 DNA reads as TGTGCCAGCAGGCCGGCGGGAGGGACCTACGAGCAGTACTTC.